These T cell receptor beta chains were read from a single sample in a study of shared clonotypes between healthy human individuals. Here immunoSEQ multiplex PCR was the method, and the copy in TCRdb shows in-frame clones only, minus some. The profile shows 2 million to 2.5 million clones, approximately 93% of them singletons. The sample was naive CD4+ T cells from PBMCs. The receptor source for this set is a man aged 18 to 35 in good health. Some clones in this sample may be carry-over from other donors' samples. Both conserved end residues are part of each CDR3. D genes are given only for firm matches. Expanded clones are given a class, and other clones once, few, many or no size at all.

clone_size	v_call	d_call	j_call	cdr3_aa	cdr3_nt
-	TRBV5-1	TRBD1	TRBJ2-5	CASRRDRIQETQYF	TGCGCCAGCAGACGGGACAGGATCCAAGAGACCCAGTACTTC
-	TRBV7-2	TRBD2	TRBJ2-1	CASSLAPSGSGTYNEQFF	TGTGCCAGCAGCTTAGCGCCTAGCGGGAGTGGTACCTACAATGAGCAGTTCTTC
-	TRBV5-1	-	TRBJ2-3	CASSLVGSEGGADTQYF	TGCGCCAGCAGCTTGGTCGGGTCGGAAGGAGGTGCAGATACGCAGTATTTT
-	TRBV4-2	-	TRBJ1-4	CASSQDSRINEKLFF	TGTGCCAGCAGCCAAGATAGCCGGATTAATGAAAAACTGTTTTTT
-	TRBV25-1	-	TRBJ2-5	CASTPTGATQETQYF	TGTGCCAGCACCCCAACAGGAGCAACCCAAGAGACCCAGTACTTC
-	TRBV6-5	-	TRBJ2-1	CASSYLSGGYNEQFF	TGTGCCAGCAGTTACTTATCAGGCGGTTACAATGAGCAGTTCTTC
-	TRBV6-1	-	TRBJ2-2	CASRGDWASTGELFF	TGTGCCAGCAGGGGGGACTGGGCGAGCACCGGGGAGCTGTTTTTT
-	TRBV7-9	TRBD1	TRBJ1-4	CASSSWDSTTNEKLFF	TGTGCCAGCAGCTCCTGGGACAGTACAACTAATGAAAAACTGTTTTTT
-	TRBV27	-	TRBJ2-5	CASSYFGETQYF	TGTGCCAGCAGTTATTTTGGGGAGACCCAGTACTTC
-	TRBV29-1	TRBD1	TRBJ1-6	CSVALQGNSPLHF	TGCAGCGTTGCATTACAGGGGAATTCACCCCTCCACTTT
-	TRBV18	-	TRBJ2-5	CASFPRLEETQYF	TGTGCCAGCTTCCCGCGGCTTGAAGAGACCCAGTACTTC
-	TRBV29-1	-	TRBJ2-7	CSVSGLISYEQYF	TGCAGCGTTTCCGGACTGATTTCCTACGAGCAGTACTTC
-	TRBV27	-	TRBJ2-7	CASSSSGNMYEQYF	TGTGCCAGCAGCTCCTCAGGGAATATGTACGAGCAGTACTTC
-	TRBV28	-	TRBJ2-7	CASSSRGITLYEQYF	TGTGCCAGCAGTTCCCGGGGCATCACCCTCTACGAGCAGTACTTC
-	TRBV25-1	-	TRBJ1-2	CASSVPTDKVYGYTF	TGTGCCAGCAGTGTCCCGACCGACAAGGTCTATGGCTACACCTTC
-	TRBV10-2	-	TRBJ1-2	CASSEIRESHRGYTF	TGCGCCAGCAGTGAGATTAGGGAGTCTCACCGGGGCTACACCTTC
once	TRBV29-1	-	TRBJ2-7	CSVEEGSYEQYF	TGCAGCGTTGAGGAGGGCTCCTACGAGCAGTACTTC
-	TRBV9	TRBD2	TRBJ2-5	CASSVTGTSEETQYF	TGTGCCAGCAGCGTAACCGGGACTAGCGAAGAGACCCAGTACTTC
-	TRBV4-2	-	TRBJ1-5	CASSQDMLGGNGGQPQHF	TGTGCCAGCAGCCAAGATATGTTGGGAGGGAACGGGGGTCAGCCCCAGCATTTT
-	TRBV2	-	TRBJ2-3	CASYRGGSWDTQYF	TGTGCCAGCTACAGGGGAGGGTCGTGGGATACGCAGTATTTT
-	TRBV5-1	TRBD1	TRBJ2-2	CASSLDPGGRSGELFF	TGCGCCAGCAGCTTGGATCCAGGGGGCCGGTCCGGGGAGCTGTTTTTT
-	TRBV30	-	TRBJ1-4	CAWNRDPNEKLFF	TGTGCCTGGAACAGGGATCCTAATGAAAAACTGTTTTTT
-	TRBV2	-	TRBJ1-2	CAGSRDGYGYTF	TGTGCCGGATCGAGGGATGGCTATGGCTACACCTTC
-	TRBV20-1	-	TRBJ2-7	CSARGDEQYF	TGCAGTGCCCGCGGGGACGAGCAGTACTTC
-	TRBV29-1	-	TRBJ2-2	CSVRKASNTGELFF	TGCAGCGTTAGAAAAGCATCGAACACCGGGGAGCTGTTTTTT
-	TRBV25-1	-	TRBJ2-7	CASSEVKPGVGEQYF	TGTGCCAGCAGTGAGGTCAAACCGGGGGTGGGCGAGCAGTACTTC
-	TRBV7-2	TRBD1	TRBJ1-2	CASSLPGGYGYTF	TGTGCCAGCAGCTTACCAGGGGGCTATGGCTACACCTTC
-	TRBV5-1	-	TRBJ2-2	CASSLLRGDTGELFF	TGCGCCAGCAGCCTGCTGCGGGGAGACACCGGGGAGCTGTTTTTT
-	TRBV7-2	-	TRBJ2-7	CASSLLAYEQYF	TGTGCCAGCAGCTTACTAGCCTACGAGCAGTACTTC
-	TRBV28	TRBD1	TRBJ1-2	CASSATGGADYGYTF	TGTGCCAGCAGTGCGACAGGGGGCGCAGACTATGGCTACACCTTC
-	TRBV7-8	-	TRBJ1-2	CASSLRQPRDTYNYGYTF	TGTGCCAGCAGCCTCCGACAACCCCGGGACACCTATAACTATGGCTACACCTTC
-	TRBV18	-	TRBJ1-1	CASSLGGAGNTEAFF	TGTGCCAGCTCGCTTGGGGGGGCCGGCAACACTGAAGCTTTCTTT
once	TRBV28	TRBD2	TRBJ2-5	CASRPDRGGQETQYF	TGTGCCAGCAGACCCGACCGGGGGGGCCAAGAGACCCAGTACTTC
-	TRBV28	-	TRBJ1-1	CATMNTEAFF	TGTGCCACCATGAACACTGAAGCTTTCTTT
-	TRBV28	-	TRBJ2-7	CASSVAPLTGGDEQYF	TGTGCCAGCAGTGTGGCCCCCCTGACAGGAGGAGACGAGCAGTACTTC
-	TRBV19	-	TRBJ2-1	CASSKFGYYNEQFF	TGTGCCAGTAGTAAATTTGGGTACTACAATGAGCAGTTCTTC
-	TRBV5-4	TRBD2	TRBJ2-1	CASSLEASGREQFF	TGTGCCAGCAGCTTGGAGGCTAGCGGGAGGGAGCAGTTCTTC
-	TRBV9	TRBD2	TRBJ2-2	CASSVSLAENTGELFF	TGTGCCAGCAGCGTATCGCTAGCGGAGAACACCGGGGAGCTGTTTTTT
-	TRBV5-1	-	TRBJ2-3	CASSLTGQGRVDTQYF	TGCGCCAGCAGCTTGACCGGGCAGGGTCGAGTAGATACGCAGTATTTT
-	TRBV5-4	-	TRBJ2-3	CASTFTYTDTQYF	TGTGCCAGCACGTTTACTTACACAGATACGCAGTATTTT
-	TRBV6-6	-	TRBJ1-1	CASMAGGNTEAFF	TGTGCCAGCATGGCGGGGGGCAACACTGAAGCTTTCTTT
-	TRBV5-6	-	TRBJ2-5	CASSLEGTKETQYF	TGTGCCAGCAGCTTGGAGGGGACCAAAGAGACCCAGTACTTC
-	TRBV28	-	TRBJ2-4	CACTQRAAGLNIQYF	TGTGCCTGCACCCAGCGGGCCGCGGGTTTAAACATTCAGTACTTC
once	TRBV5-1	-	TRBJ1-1	CASSLQGRDTEAFF	TGCGCCAGCAGCTTACAGGGACGGGACACTGAAGCTTTCTTT
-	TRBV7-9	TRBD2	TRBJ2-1	CASSGVGLAKDEQFF	TGTGCCAGCAGCGGAGTGGGACTAGCGAAGGATGAGCAGTTCTTC
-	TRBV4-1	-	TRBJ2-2	CASSQDWTTGELFF	TGCGCCAGCAGCCAAGATTGGACTACCGGGGAGCTGTTTTTT
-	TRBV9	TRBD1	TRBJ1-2	CASSTLGGAGYGYTF	TGTGCCAGCAGCACCCTAGGGGGCGCTGGCTATGGCTACACCTTC
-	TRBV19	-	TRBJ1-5	CASSGWLQPQHF	TGTGCCAGTAGTGGATGGTTACAGCCCCAGCATTTT
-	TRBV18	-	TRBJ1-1	CASSILREHWAEAFF	TGTGCCAGCTCAATTCTTAGGGAACATTGGGCTGAAGCTTTCTTT
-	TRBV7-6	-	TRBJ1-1	CASSGLASNTEAFF	TGTGCCAGCTCCGGGCTGGCTTCGAACACTGAAGCTTTCTTT
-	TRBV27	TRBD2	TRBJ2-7	CASSRPGLALFEQYF	TGTGCCAGCAGCCGTCCGGGACTAGCGTTATTTGAGCAGTACTTC
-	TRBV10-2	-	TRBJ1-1	CASRMGVNTEAFF	TGCGCCAGCAGAATGGGTGTGAACACTGAAGCTTTCTTT
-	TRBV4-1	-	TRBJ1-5	CASSQDRGGMSGQPQHF	TGCGCCAGCAGCCAAGACCGGGGAGGGATGAGCGGTCAGCCCCAGCATTTT